Below are 5 T cell receptor beta chains sequenced from a single sample in a study of blood T cell repertoires in COVID-19. Only in-frame clones appear in the TCRdb table, and some are missing; sequencing was by immunoSEQ multiplex PCR. This repertoire shows some 150,000 clones, roughly four fifths found once; its top ten account for 3.5% to 5%. The sequenced material came from peripheral blood. These receptors originate from a woman at least 80 years old with active or convalescent COVID-19.

In this sample, this clone turned up a few times. V usage is TRBV5-1 and J usage is TRBJ1-1; 8 bases are shared with TRBD1. The CDR3 spans 13 residues. Looked up from germline, CDR1 is SGHRS and CDR2 is YFSETQ. With V trimmed by 3 bases and J by 10 bases, 8 bases remained unmatched. The chain's CDR3 is CASSSDRVGPAFF. DNA for the CDR3: TGCGCCAGCAGCTCGGACAGGGTGGGGCCAGCTTTCTTT.

The CDR3 coding sequence is TGTGCCAGCAGCCGTACGGGGGAGCGGACAGATACGCAGTATTTT. Translation: CASSRTGERTDTQYF. The chain combines TRBV7-6 with TRBJ2-3, with D perhaps TRBD2 (6 bases). The CDR3 extends over 15 amino acids. Germline V CDR1 and CDR2: SGHVS, FNYEAQ. Trimming shortened V by 5 bases and J by 3 bases, and 15 bases separated the two germline ends. Filled out from reference TRBV7-6 and TRBJ2-3, the complete variable domain reads GAGVSQSPRYKVTKRGQDVALRCDPISGHVSLYWYRQALGQGPEFLTYFNYEAQQDKSGLPNDRFSAERPEGSISTLTIQRTEQRDSAMYRCASSRTGERTDTQYFGPGTRLTVL.

Concerning this clone itself: The sample contains more than one DNA sequence encoding this CDR3. The DNA of the CDR3 is TGTGCCAGCAGCTTAGCGGGAAGCTCCTACAATGAGCAGTTCTTC. Encoded protein: CASSLAGSSYNEQFF. The chain is built from TRBV11-2 and TRBJ2-1, with D possibly TRBD2 on 5 matching bases. Germline values: CDR1 SGHAT, CDR2 FQNNGV. This CDR3 is built from 15 residues. The germline V and J ends were trimmed by 1 base and 0 bases, with 7 bases remaining between them.

V is TRBV9 and J is TRBJ1-6, with a possible D match to TRBD1 (5 bases). Germline V CDR1 and CDR2: SGDLS, YYNGEE. V gave up 4 bases and J gave up 7 bases, with 18 bases separating them. CDR3 size: 16 residues. CDR3 nucleotides: TGTGCCAGCAGCACAACAGGTCTCTGGGGAAATTCACCCCTCCACTTT. It yields the protein CASSTTGLWGNSPLHF.

The gene calls are TRBV5-1 and TRBJ2-1, with 8 bases fitting TRBD2. The CDR3 is 15 residues long. Germline trimming cut 6 bases from V and 6 bases from J; bases unmatched to any gene: 11. Looked up from germline, CDR1 is SGHRS and CDR2 is YFSETQ. The CDR3 DNA reads as TGCGCCAGCACCCCCAACGGGGCGGGGGGCAATGAGCAGTTCTTC. Amino acid sequence: CASTPNGAGGNEQFF. The variable domain in full, with the rest retrieved from reference TRBV5-1 and TRBJ2-1, is KAGVTQTPRYLIKTRGQQVTLSCSPISGHRSVSWYQQTPGQGLQFLFEYFSETQRNKGNFPGRFSGRQFSNSRSEMNVSTLELGDSALYLCASTPNGAGGNEQFFGPGTRLTVL.